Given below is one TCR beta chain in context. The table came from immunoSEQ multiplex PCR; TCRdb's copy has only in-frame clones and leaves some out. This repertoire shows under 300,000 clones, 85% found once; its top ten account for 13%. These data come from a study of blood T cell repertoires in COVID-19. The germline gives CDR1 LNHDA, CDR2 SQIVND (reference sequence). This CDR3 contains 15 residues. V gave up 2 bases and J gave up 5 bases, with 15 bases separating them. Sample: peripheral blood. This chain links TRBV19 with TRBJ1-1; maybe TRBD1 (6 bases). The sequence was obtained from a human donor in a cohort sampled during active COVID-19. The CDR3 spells CASSISGGLATEAFF. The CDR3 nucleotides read TGTGCCAGTAGTATATCGGGGGGCTTGGCAACTGAAGCTTTCTTT. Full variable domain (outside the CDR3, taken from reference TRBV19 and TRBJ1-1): DGGITQSPKYLFRKEGQNVTLSCEQNLNHDAMYWYRQDPGQGLRLIYYSQIVNDFQKGDIAEGYSVSREKKESFPLTVTSAQKNPTAFYLCASSISGGLATEAFFGQGTRLTVV.